This TCR beta chain was recovered during a study of cytomegalovirus exposure and HLA in healthy donors. Study-level points and caveats: A list of around 160 TCR beta chains associated with cytomegalovirus was given. In a later analysis, a missense DCLRE1C variant was linked to TCR beta V- and J-gene trimming. In vitro confirmation showed three CMV-associated chains to be CMV antigen specific. A cluster of highly shared sequence variants was likely a sequencing artifact.

PCR involved 60 Vbeta and 13 Jbeta primers. Produced via immunoSEQ multiplex PCR; TCRdb's table is partial and in-frame only. In the table there are some 140,000 clones, approximately 83% of which are singletons. From germline, CDR1 is SGHNT and CDR2 YYREEE (reference sequence). The length of the CDR3 is 15 residues. V shed 3 bases and J 8 bases; nucleotides not matched to a gene: 5. Worth noting for this clone: Its antigen is undetermined.

The sequence derives from a man aged 35 to 55 in good health and CMV-seronegative. This sequence joins TRBV5-4 and TRBJ2-1, with 13 bases that match TRBD2. The sequenced sample was PBMCs. The CDR3 here is CASSSGTSGNYEQFF. The CDR3, as DNA: TGTGCCAGCAGCTCCGGGACTAGCGGGAACTATGAGCAGTTCTTC.